The following is a TCR beta chain sequence with its context. Its antigen is still unknown. Libraries were prepared by immunoSEQ multiplex PCR; TCRdb keeps only in-frame clonotypes and omits some of them. The sample gives over 90,000 clones, approximately 94% of which show up once; 0.15% to 0.2% is in the top ten. The data were taken from a study of OX40 agonist ivuxolimab in advanced cancers. General study results and limits: Clonal expansion in partial responders at 0.1-3.0 mg/kg ranked among the lowest. Expanded clones belonging to CD8+ T cells outnumbered, on average, those of CD4+.

CDR3 size: 17 residues. The J segment lost 1 base and the V segment lost 0 bases, leaving 7 bases of the junction unmatched. In germline, CDR1 is LGHNA, CDR2 YSLEER. This material consisted of CD4+ or CD8+ T cells sorted from blood, taken in a trial of the OX40 agonist ivuxolimab. The receptor's source is an adult with an advanced solid tumor such as melanoma, head and neck, liver or kidney cancer. The gene calls are TRBV4-3 and TRBJ2-3; 7 nucleotides align to TRBD2. CDR3 bases: TGCGCCAGCAGCCAAGATGTCCAGCGGGGACGCACAGATACGCAGTATTTT. This codes for CASSQDVQRGRTDTQYF.